These T cell receptor beta chains were read from a single sample in a study of blood T cells in healthy people across ages. TCRdb processed the 5' RACE reads anew with MiXCR; each CDR3 protein has one entry. The table lists roughly 1.5 million distinct CDR3 sequences, around 40% of them singletons. Sequenced input: blood. These TCRs come from a woman aged 18 to 35 in good health. CDR3s include the opening cysteine and the closing phenylalanine or tryptophan.

v_gene,j_gene,CDR3aa
TRBV7-9,TRBJ2-3,CASSSYLGGKSDTQYF
TRBV10-3,TRBJ1-1,CAISRQGDTEAFF
TRBV28,TRBJ1-1,CASSKRTAFNTEAFF
TRBV7-2,TRBJ2-7,CASSQITGGSYEQYF
TRBV29-1,TRBJ2-7,CSVERTSGATYEQYF
TRBV4-3,TRBJ1-4,CASSQVLVEKLFF
TRBV9,TRBJ2-7,CASSASRDKDSYEQYF
TRBV12-3/TRBV12-4,TRBJ1-6,CASRADSGIYNSPLHF
TRBV20-1,TRBJ2-3,CSARSPAGTDTQYF
TRBV3-1,TRBJ2-5,CANSSWTSGTETQYF
TRBV20-1,TRBJ1-1,CSAPTVGAEAFF
TRBV27,TRBJ2-5,CASSFGATQETQYF
TRBV12-3/TRBV12-4,TRBJ2-1,CASSFFLYNEQFF
TRBV25-1,TRBJ2-1,CASLLVAGGHNEQFF
TRBV2,TRBJ2-1,CASSEYRNEQFF
TRBV4-3,TRBJ1-2,CASSQSRGYGYTF
TRBV9,TRBJ2-7,CASSVDGRTEQYF
TRBV24-1,TRBJ2-1,CATSDPMTAYNEQFF
TRBV12-3/TRBV12-4,TRBJ2-5,CASRQPVGETQYF
TRBV10-3,TRBJ2-1,CAISTGTGAHEQFF
TRBV7-8,TRBJ2-5,CASRPTSGMFETQYF
TRBV2,TRBJ1-2,CASSTTGGAGYTF
TRBV20-1,TRBJ1-6,CSARDNKGGRSPLHF
TRBV24-1,TRBJ2-5,CATGPLGQYNEQYF
TRBV12-3/TRBV12-4,TRBJ2-3,CASSAWLRDTQYF
TRBV10-3,TRBJ2-3,CAIRDSSTDTQYF
TRBV20-1,TRBJ1-2,CSAVQGLYGYTF
TRBV29-1,TRBJ1-2,CSVVMHREGGYTF
TRBV2,TRBJ2-3,CASIFVRAGDTQYF
TRBV5-4,TRBJ1-1,CASSSAVGQSTEAFF
TRBV2,TRBJ1-2,CASSEGTGFFGYTF
TRBV6-1,TRBJ1-5,CASTRTGGAYQPQHF
TRBV18,TRBJ1-1,CASSLSGDQRTEAFF
TRBV6-2/TRBV6-3,TRBJ1-4,CASSADRGLEKLFF
TRBV12-3/TRBV12-4,TRBJ2-3,CASSSTSGRAVSTDTQYF
TRBV20-1,TRBJ1-2,CSASLHGIGGYTF
TRBV5-1,TRBJ2-1,CASSETGTGGGNEQFF
TRBV3-1,NA,CASSRRTISEQYF
TRBV28,TRBJ2-4,CASSSMTTGAKNIQYF
TRBV6-5,TRBJ1-1,CASSYQGTGDEAFF
TRBV7-2,TRBJ1-6,CASSFGDRMGHSPLHF
TRBV6-5,TRBJ1-2,CASKKGQTYGYTF
TRBV12-3/TRBV12-4,TRBJ2-3,CASSLIGEATQYF
TRBV3-1,TRBJ1-1,CASSQGKGEAFF
TRBV2,TRBJ2-3,CASRELTTHRGETDTQYF
TRBV30,NA,CAWSGAYEQYF
TRBV4-3,TRBJ2-7,CASSQDQGLGYNEQYF
TRBV5-6,TRBJ2-3,CASSFDRSPTTGTQYF
TRBV5-1,TRBJ2-1,CASSLARLAGLSSYNEQFF
TRBV7-9,TRBJ1-3,CASSLVNGNTIYF
TRBV20-1,TRBJ2-5,CSAASGGAYEQYF
TRBV29-1,TRBJ2-3,CSVDAGRVTDTQYF
TRBV6-2/TRBV6-3,TRBJ2-3,CASSYSTSQDTQYF
TRBV12-3/TRBV12-4,TRBJ2-5,CASSWGQGNQEAQYF